The rows below give T cell receptor beta chains drawn from one sample of a study of blood T cell repertoires in COVID-19. The assay was immunoSEQ multiplex PCR, and TCRdb's table has in-frame clones only and misses some. In the table there are roughly 250,000 clones, roughly 90% of which are singletons. The specimen was PBMCs or T cells enriched from blood (not recorded which). The receptors derive from a middle-aged woman with acute COVID-19. The CDR3 runs from the conserved cysteine through the conserved F or W. The D gene is left open where the match is weak. Clone size is given for some rows only: seen once, a few or many times, or a class if the clone is expanded.

>TRBJ2-3|once|TRBV6-5|-
TGTGCCAGCACGTGGGGCGGGATGGATACGCAGTATTTT
CASTWGGMDTQYF
>TRBJ1-1|-|TRBV15|-
TGTGCCACCAGCAGAGAAACAGCGAACACTGAAGCTTTCTTT
CATSRETANTEAFF
>TRBJ1-2|-|TRBV5-8|-
TGTGCCAGCAGCCGAACCCCAGGGTCGGCGTATGGCTACACCTTC
CASSRTPGSAYGYTF
>TRBJ2-1|-|TRBV10-1|-
TGCGCCAGCAGTCCGAGCCCATTATCTAGCTCCTACAATGAGCAGTTCTTC
CASSPSPLSSSYNEQFF
>TRBJ2-1|-|TRBV7-7|-
TGTGCTAGCAGCTTAGTCGGGACTGGTGAGCAGTTCTTC
CASSLVGTGEQFF
>TRBJ2-1|-|TRBV7-8|-
TGTGCCAGCAGCCCCGTACCTGGGGGGTCTCGCAATGAGCAGTTCTTC
CASSPVPGGSRNEQFF
>TRBJ2-3|-|TRBV7-3|-
TGTGCCAGCAGATGGACGGGATCTGATACGCAGTATTTT
CASRWTGSDTQYF
>TRBJ2-2|many|TRBV6-2/TRBV6-3|TRBD2
TGTGCCAGCAGTCTGGGACTAGCGGGAGACACCGGGGAGCTGTTTTTT
CASSLGLAGDTGELFF
>TRBJ1-1|-|TRBV27|-
TGTGCCAGCAGTTTCCTGGGGGGGGACACTGAAGCTTTCTTT
CASSFLGGDTEAFF
>TRBJ2-2|-|TRBV2|-
TGTGCCAGGGGACATACGAACACCGGGGAGCTGTTTTTT
CARGHTNTGELFF
>TRBJ2-7|-|TRBV11-3|-
TGTGCCAGCAGCTTAGGGAAGCGGACCTACGAGCAGTACTTC
CASSLGKRTYEQYF
>TRBJ2-3|-|TRBV7-2|TRBD2
TGTGCCAGCAGCCTTAGCGGGATAATAACAGATACGCAGTATTTT
CASSLSGIITDTQYF
>TRBJ2-6|-|TRBV19|-
TGTGCCAGTACTGAGGGGGCTGGGGCCAACGTCCTGACTTTC
CASTEGAGANVLTF
>TRBJ1-6|-|TRBV6-1|-
TGTGCCAGCAGTGACAGGGGAGTCTATAATTCACCCCTCCACTTT
CASSDRGVYNSPLHF
>TRBJ2-2|-|TRBV7-3|TRBD2
TGTGCCAGCAGCACCACTAGCGACGGGGAGCTGTTTTTT
CASSTTSDGELFF
>TRBJ2-1|-|TRBV2|-
TGTGCCAGCGGGGGACTGGACGACAATGAGCAGTTCTTC
CASGGLDDNEQFF
>TRBJ2-3|-|TRBV3-1/TRBV3-2|-
TGTGCCAGCAGCCCCAGGGGGGACACAGATACGCAGTATTTT
CASSPRGDTDTQYF